The rows below give T cell receptor beta chains drawn from one sample of a study of T cells in tuberculosis. Assay used: immunoSEQ multiplex PCR; TCRdb lists only in-frame clones, some missing. The repertoire has 50,000 or so clones, 70% to 90% of them found once; the top ten carry around a fifth. Sample: CD1b-GMM tetramer-negative cells sorted from PBMCs. The receptors derive from an adult woman with latent tuberculosis. Both conserved end residues are part of each CDR3. A D gene is named only where the DNA matches it firmly.

TRBV4-3	TRBJ2-2	.	CASSQWGGHYTGELFF
TRBV19	TRBJ2-5	TRBD2	CASSIKLTSGIGETQYF
TRBV4-2	TRBJ2-6	.	CASSQDGLSGANVLTF
TRBV6-1	TRBJ1-5	.	CASSEAGGGGLQPQHF
TRBV7-9	TRBJ1-2	TRBD1	CASSLGLGTGSDGYTF
TRBV5-6	TRBJ1-2	TRBD1	CASSLYPGQGPYGYTF
TRBV7-2	TRBJ1-3	.	CASSSREKSGNTIYF
TRBV6-1	TRBJ1-1	.	CASSEIPEHTEAFF
TRBV6-5	TRBJ1-2	TRBD1	CASSLTGADGYGYTF
TRBV6-6	TRBJ1-1	.	CASKTPVRAGDTEAFF
TRBV27	TRBJ2-7	.	CASSLSPAGPGEQYF
TRBV4-2	TRBJ1-4	TRBD1	CASSQDFRGRNEKLFF
TRBV7-9	TRBJ2-7	TRBD2	CASSLTREGPGEQYF
TRBV2	TRBJ1-5	.	CASSEVAGYSNQPQHF
TRBV11-2	TRBJ1-2	TRBD1	CASSLDRGRSNYGYTF
TRBV6-5	TRBJ2-1	TRBD1	CASSPGTGSYNEQFF
TRBV6-1	TRBJ1-3	.	CASSEEGIGNTIYF
TRBV4-3	TRBJ2-3	.	CASSQVRVAADTQYF
TRBV19	TRBJ2-1	TRBD1	CASSRQGSGEQFF
TRBV5-1	TRBJ1-4	.	CASGASTGGHEKLFF
TRBV4-2	TRBJ2-7	TRBD2	CASSQEPSGSYEQYF
TRBV10-3	TRBJ1-5	TRBD1	CAIKADRMNQPQHF
TRBV5-1	TRBJ1-1	.	CASSLEGQYPTEAFF
TRBV9	TRBJ2-7	TRBD1	CASSAGTGKQYF
TRBV11-3	TRBJ1-1	.	CASSASGTVVTEAFF
TRBV28	TRBJ1-5	TRBD1	CASRGQGALSNQPQHF
TRBV27	TRBJ1-1	.	CASSFTMNTEAFF
TRBV28	TRBJ2-1	TRBD2	CASRDPGLAGDEQFF
TRBV7-2	TRBJ2-1	.	CASSSYPLSGPNYNEQFF
TRBV5-1	TRBJ2-2	TRBD1	CASSYGQGASTGELFF
TRBV5-5	TRBJ1-4	.	CASSLLRGGTNEKLFF
TRBV5-1	TRBJ2-2	.	CASSFDSRVSGELFF
TRBV30	TRBJ1-5	.	CAWSIGQSNQPQHF
TRBV11-2	TRBJ2-3	.	CASSFEPVDTQYF